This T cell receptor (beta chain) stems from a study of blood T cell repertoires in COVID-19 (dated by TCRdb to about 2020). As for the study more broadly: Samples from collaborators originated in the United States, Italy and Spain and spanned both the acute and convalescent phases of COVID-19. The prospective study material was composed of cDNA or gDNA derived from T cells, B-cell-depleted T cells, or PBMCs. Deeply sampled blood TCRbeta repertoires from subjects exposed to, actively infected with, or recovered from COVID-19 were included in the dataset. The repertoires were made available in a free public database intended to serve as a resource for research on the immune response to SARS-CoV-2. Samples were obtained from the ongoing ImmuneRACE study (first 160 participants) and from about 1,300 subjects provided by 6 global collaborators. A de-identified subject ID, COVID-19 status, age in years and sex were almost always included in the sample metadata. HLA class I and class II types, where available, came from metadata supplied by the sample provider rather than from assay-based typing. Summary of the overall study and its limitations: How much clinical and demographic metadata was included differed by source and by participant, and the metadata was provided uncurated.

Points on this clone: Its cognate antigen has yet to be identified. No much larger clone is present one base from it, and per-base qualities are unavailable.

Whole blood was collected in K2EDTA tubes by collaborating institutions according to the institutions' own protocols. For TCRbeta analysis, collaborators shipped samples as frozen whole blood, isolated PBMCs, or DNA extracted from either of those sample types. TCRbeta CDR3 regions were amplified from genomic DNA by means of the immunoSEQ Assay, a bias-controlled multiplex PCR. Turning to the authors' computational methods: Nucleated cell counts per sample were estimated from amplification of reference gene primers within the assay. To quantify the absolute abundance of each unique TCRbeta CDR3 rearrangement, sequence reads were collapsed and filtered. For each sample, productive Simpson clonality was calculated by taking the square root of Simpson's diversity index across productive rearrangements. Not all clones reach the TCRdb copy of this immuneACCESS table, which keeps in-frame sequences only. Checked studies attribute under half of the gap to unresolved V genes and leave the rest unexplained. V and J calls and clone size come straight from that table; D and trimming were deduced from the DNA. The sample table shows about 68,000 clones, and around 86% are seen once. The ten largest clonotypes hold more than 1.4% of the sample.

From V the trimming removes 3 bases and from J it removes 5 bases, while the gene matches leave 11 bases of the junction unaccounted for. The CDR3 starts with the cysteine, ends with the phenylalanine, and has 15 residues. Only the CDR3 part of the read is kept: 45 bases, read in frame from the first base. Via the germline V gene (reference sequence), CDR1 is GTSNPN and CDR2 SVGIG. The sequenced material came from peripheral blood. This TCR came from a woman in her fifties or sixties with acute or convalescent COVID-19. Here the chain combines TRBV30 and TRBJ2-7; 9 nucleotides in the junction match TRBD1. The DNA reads TGTGCCTGGAGGGAGACCGGGACAGGGAGGAACGAGCAGTACTTC. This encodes CAWRETGTGRNEQYF.